These T cell receptor beta chains were read from a single sample in a study of control samples from healthy donors and cancer patients. Using immunoSEQ multiplex PCR, the repertoire was profiled, and TCRdb retains in-frame clones only, with some absent. Of 110,000 to 150,000 clones listed, about 95% were seen once; the top ten hold 12% to 15%. The sample was PBMCs. The source of these receptors is a man aged 60 to 69 with colorectal cancer. CDR3s include the opening cysteine and the closing phenylalanine or tryptophan. The D gene is left open where the match is weak. Clone size is given for some rows only: seen once, a few or many times, or a class if the clone is expanded.

>.|TRBJ2-2|15|TRBV9|.
CASSPRTGGTGELFF
TGTGCCAGCAGCCCCCGGACGGGTGGGACCGGGGAGCTGTTTTTT
>once|TRBJ1-2|13|TRBV3-1/TRBV3-2|.
CASSQGRGGGYTF
TGTGCCAGCAGCCAAGGCAGGGGAGGTGGCTACACCTTC
>.|TRBJ2-7|15|TRBV7-9|TRBD2
CASSPRTSGPYEQYF
TGTGCCAGCAGCCCCCGGACTAGCGGACCCTACGAGCAGTACTTC
>.|TRBJ2-1|15|TRBV5-1|.
CASSLAVTLDNEQFF
TGCGCCAGCAGCTTGGCTGTGACACTTGACAATGAGCAGTTCTTC
>.|TRBJ2-7|15|TRBV27|.
CATSPALDGAYEQYF
TGTGCCACCAGCCCCGCCTTGGATGGTGCCTACGAGCAGTACTTC
>.|TRBJ2-1|15|TRBV28|TRBD1
CASSGTGVFTNEQFF
TGTGCCAGCAGTGGGACAGGGGTGTTTACGAATGAGCAGTTCTTC
>.|TRBJ2-7|17|TRBV5-1|.
CASSLDGGDSVSYEQYF
TGCGCCAGCAGCTTGGACGGCGGGGACAGCGTATCCTACGAGCAGTACTTC
>once|TRBJ2-1|16|TRBV5-1|TRBD1
CASSFLQGAGYNEQFF
TGCGCCAGCAGCTTTTTACAGGGGGCAGGGTACAATGAGCAGTTCTTC
>.|TRBJ1-1|14|TRBV3-1/TRBV3-2|.
CASSQDLAGRGAFF
TGTGCCAGCAGCCAAGATCTGGCGGGGCGTGGAGCTTTCTTT
>.|TRBJ2-7|14|TRBV5-4|.
CASSLGAGAYEQYF
TGTGCCAGCAGCTTGGGTGCAGGGGCCTACGAGCAGTACTTC
>once|TRBJ2-7|13|TRBV7-9|TRBD1
CASRWGQGGEQYF
TGTGCCAGCAGGTGGGGACAGGGAGGCGAGCAGTACTTC
>few|TRBJ2-2|12|TRBV13|.
CASSLTLGELFF
TGTGCCAGCAGCCTGACCTTGGGGGAGCTGTTTTTT
>.|TRBJ1-1|14|TRBV7-2|.
CASSLQVPNTEAFF
TGTGCCAGCAGCTTACAGGTCCCGAACACTGAAGCTTTCTTT
>.|TRBJ1-1|14|TRBV2|.
CASGGGMMNTEAFF
TGTGCCAGCGGGGGAGGAATGATGAACACTGAAGCTTTCTTT
>.|TRBJ1-2|14|TRBV10-3|.
CAIRDQGRDYGYTF
TGTGCCATCAGGGATCAGGGACGGGACTATGGCTACACCTTC
>.|TRBJ2-1|15|TRBV4-1|.
CASSPQRGGNNEQFF
TGCGCCAGCAGCCCCCAGCGAGGAGGGAACAATGAGCAGTTCTTC
>.|TRBJ2-7|12|TRBV5-1|.
CASSLEGSEQYF
TGCGCCAGCAGCTTGGAAGGGTCCGAGCAGTACTTC
>.|TRBJ2-1|14|TRBV3-1/TRBV3-2|.
CASSQEGGQNEQFF
TGTGCCAGCAGCCAAGAAGGCGGTCAGAATGAGCAGTTCTTC
>.|TRBJ2-5|13|TRBV6-6|.
CASSPGLEETQYF
TGTGCCAGCAGTCCCGGACTGGAAGAGACCCAGTACTTC
>.|TRBJ2-5|12|TRBV7-8|.
CASSRTQETQYF
TGTGCCAGCAGCCGAACCCAAGAGACCCAGTACTTC
>.|TRBJ1-5|13|TRBV7-2|.
CASMGGYNQPQHF
TGTGCCAGCATGGGGGGGTACAATCAGCCCCAGCATTTT
>.|TRBJ1-5|14|TRBV6-5|TRBD1
CATAMTGNNQPQHF
TGTGCCACGGCGATGACAGGGAACAATCAGCCCCAGCATTTT
>.|TRBJ1-1|13|TRBV12-3/TRBV12-4|.
CASSRDASLRAFF
TGTGCCAGCAGCCGGGACGCGTCCCTGAGGGCTTTCTTT
>.|TRBJ1-5|16|TRBV19|.
CASSIRQLVSNQPQHF
TGTGCCAGTAGTATCCGGCAGTTGGTCAGCAATCAGCCCCAGCATTTT
>.|TRBJ2-7|14|TRBV29-1|TRBD2
CSVRGGPGAGEQYF
TGCAGCGTTCGGGGGGGACCGGGGGCAGGAGAGCAGTACTTC
>.|TRBJ1-1|13|TRBV5-1|.
CASSYSGNTEAFF
TGCGCCAGCAGCTACTCGGGGAACACTGAAGCTTTCTTT
>.|TRBJ2-1|10|TRBV6-2/TRBV6-3|.
CASSDNEQFF
TGTGCCAGCAGCGACAATGAGCAGTTCTTC
>.|TRBJ2-3|14|TRBV5-1|.
CASSFGGKGGTQYF
TGCGCCAGCAGCTTTGGTGGGAAGGGCGGTACGCAGTATTTT
>.|TRBJ1-1|15|TRBV30|.
CAWRSSGRPNTEAFF
TGTGCCTGGAGGAGCTCGGGACGCCCCAACACTGAAGCTTTCTTT
>.|TRBJ1-5|15|TRBV3-1/TRBV3-2|.
CASSQLPLPGQPQHF
TGTGCCAGCAGCCAATTGCCGCTCCCAGGTCAGCCCCAGCATTTT
>.|TRBJ2-2|13|TRBV5-4|.
CASSELGTGELFF
TGTGCCAGCTCCGAACTAGGGACCGGGGAGCTGTTTTTT
>.|TRBJ2-1|13|TRBV29-1|TRBD2
CSVRTSGVDEQFF
TGCAGCGTCAGGACTAGCGGGGTCGATGAGCAGTTCTTC
>.|TRBJ2-5|17|TRBV5-6|TRBD2
CASSGGTRGVLQETQYF
TGTGCCAGCAGCGGAGGGACGCGGGGGGTACTCCAAGAGACCCAGTACTTC
>.|TRBJ2-7|13|TRBV5-4|.
CASSPWVGGEQYF
TGTGCCAGCAGCCCATGGGTGGGAGGCGAGCAGTACTTC
>.|TRBJ2-1|15|TRBV28|.
CASSQIGKGYNEQFF
TGTGCCAGCAGTCAAATAGGGAAGGGGTACAATGAGCAGTTCTTC
>once|TRBJ1-1|13|TRBV12-3/TRBV12-4|.
CASRGTTNTEAFF
TGTGCCAGCAGGGGGACGACGAACACTGAAGCTTTCTTT
>few|TRBJ1-5|16|TRBV19|.
CASSISVDRLDQPQHF
TGTGCCAGTAGTATCTCAGTCGACAGACTCGATCAGCCCCAGCATTTT
>.|TRBJ2-1|16|TRBV6-1|TRBD1
CASSALGGSSYNEQFF
TGTGCCAGCAGTGCCTTAGGGGGCAGCTCCTACAATGAGCAGTTCTTC
>.|TRBJ2-5|14|TRBV9|.
CASSETGDQETQYF
TGTGCCAGCAGTGAGACGGGGGACCAAGAGACCCAGTACTTC